The TCR beta chain described here comes from a study of T cells after yellow fever vaccination. This clonotype has just a few counts. Its antigen is not known. A single record per CDR3 protein comes from TCRdb applying MiXCR to the 5' RACE reads. The sample lists about 210,000 distinct CDR3 sequences; about 3% were seen once. V gave up 5 bases and J gave up 0 bases, with 19 bases separating them. Germline CDR1 and CDR2: SGHVS and FQNEAQ. The CDR3 spans 17 residues. Study results and limitations: Post-booster reappearance was seen for most primary-vaccination clones (about 96% CD4, roughly 86% CD8).

This sequence originates from a man between 18 and 29 years old who received the YFV17D yellow fever vaccine. The rearrangement joins TRBV7-8 to TRBJ1-1, with D possibly matching TRBD1 (6 bases). This sample comprised CD4+ T cells sorted from PBMCs, obtained 10 days after the yellow fever booster vaccination. The CDR3 region has the DNA TGTGCCAGCAGCCCTGGTTTGGGGGCGGAAATGAACACTGAAGCTTTCTTT. Protein sequence: CASSPGLGAEMNTEAFF.